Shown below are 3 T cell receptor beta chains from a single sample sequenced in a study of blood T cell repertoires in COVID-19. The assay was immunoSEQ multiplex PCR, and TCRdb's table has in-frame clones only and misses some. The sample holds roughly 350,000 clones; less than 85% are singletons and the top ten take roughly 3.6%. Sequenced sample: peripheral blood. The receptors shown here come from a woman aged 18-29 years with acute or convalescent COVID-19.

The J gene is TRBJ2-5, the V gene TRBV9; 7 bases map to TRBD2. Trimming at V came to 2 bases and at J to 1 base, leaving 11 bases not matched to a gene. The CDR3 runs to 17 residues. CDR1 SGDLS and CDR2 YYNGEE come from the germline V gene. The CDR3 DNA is TGTGCCAGCAGCGTCTGGGATGGGGGAGGGCCCCAAGAGACCCAGTACTTC. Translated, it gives CASSVWDGGGPQETQYF.

CDR3 sequence: CASSSGQLNTEAFF. For the CDR3, the DNA is TGTGCCAGCAGCTCGGGACAGCTGAACACTGAAGCTTTCTTT. This chain connects TRBV13 to TRBJ1-1; TRBD1 matches at 7 bases. CDR1 is PRHDT, CDR2 FYEKMQ, per germline (reference sequence). Germline trimming cut 4 bases from V and 0 bases from J; bases unmatched to any gene: 2. This CDR3 spans 14 amino acids.

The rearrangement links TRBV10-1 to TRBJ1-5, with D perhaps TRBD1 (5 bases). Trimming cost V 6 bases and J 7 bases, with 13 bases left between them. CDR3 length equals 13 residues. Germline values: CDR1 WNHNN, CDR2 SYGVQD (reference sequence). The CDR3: CASRIQGEQPQHF. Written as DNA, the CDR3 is TGCGCCAGCAGAATCCAGGGTGAACAGCCCCAGCATTTT.